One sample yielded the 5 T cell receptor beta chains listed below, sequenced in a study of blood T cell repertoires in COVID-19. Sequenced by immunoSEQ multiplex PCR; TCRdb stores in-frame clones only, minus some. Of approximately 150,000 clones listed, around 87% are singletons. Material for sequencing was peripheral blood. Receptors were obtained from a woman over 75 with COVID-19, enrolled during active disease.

The CDR3 region is CATSDPRAGAMSQPQHF. The CDR3 coding sequence is TGTGCCACCAGTGATCCCAGGGCGGGGGCGATGTCCCAGCCCCAGCATTTT. The chain carries TRBV24-1 and TRBJ1-5; maybe TRBD1 (6 bases). This CDR3 contains 17 residues. Germline assignment: CDR1 KGHDR and CDR2 SFDVKD. V lost 3 bases, J lost 7 bases, and 21 bases lay in between.

CDR3 bases: TGTGCCAGCCGGACAGGCGCTGGGGATACGCAGTATTTT. Its translation: CASRTGAGDTQYF. The J gene is TRBJ2-3, the V gene TRBV18; 7 nucleotides align to TRBD1. From germline, CDR1 is KGHSH and CDR2 LQKENI. V lost 8 bases and J lost 6; bases outside the gene matches: 8. This CDR3 has 13 residues.

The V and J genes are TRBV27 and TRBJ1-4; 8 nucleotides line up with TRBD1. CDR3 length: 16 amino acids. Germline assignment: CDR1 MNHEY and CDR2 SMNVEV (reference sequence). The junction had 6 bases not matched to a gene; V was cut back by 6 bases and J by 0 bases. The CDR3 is CASRSDRAATNEKLFF. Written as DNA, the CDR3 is TGTGCCAGCAGGTCGGACAGGGCTGCAACTAATGAAAAACTGTTTTTT.

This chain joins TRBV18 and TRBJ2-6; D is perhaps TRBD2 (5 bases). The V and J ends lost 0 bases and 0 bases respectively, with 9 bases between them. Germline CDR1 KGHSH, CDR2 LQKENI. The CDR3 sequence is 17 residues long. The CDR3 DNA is TGTGCCAGCTCACCACCGACGGGGAACTCTGGGGCCAACGTCCTGACTTTC. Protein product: CASSPPTGNSGANVLTF.

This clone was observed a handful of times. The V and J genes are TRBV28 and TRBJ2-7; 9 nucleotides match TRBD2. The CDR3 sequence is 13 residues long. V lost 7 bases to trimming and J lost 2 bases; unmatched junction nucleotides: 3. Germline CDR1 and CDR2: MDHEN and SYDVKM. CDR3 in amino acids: CASMAGGPYEQYF. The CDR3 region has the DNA TGTGCCAGCATGGCGGGAGGGCCCTACGAGCAGTACTTC.